The clone carrying this T cell receptor (beta chain) appeared a few times. Its antigen is undetermined. This entry belongs to a study of T cell repertoires in cytomegalovirus infection. Study-wide results and caveats: HLA-C-restricted, CMV-specific TCR beta clonotypes were dominant ex vivo. Summed frequency of public TCR beta families distinguished CMV carriers with the relevant HLA.

TCRdb used MiXCR to reprocess the reads, holding one entry per CDR3 protein. The sample includes around 310,000 distinct CDR3 sequences, roughly 16% of them seen just once. The length of the CDR3 is 13 residues. The V gene's germline CDR1 is MDHEN and CDR2 SYDVKM. With V trimmed by 6 bases and J by 5 bases, 4 bases remained unmatched. Sequencing was done on a sample of PBMCs. The gene calls are TRBV28 and TRBJ1-5, with TRBD1 matching over 7 bases. The clonotype was recovered from a human donor in good health (CMV status not recorded). Some clones in this sample may be carry-over from other donors' samples. CDR3 nucleotides: TGTGCCAGCAGGATCACAGGGGATCAGCCCCAGCATTTT. Translating it yields CASRITGDQPQHF.